This T cell receptor beta chain originates from a study of regulatory T cells in long-lasting Graves disease. The study, taken as a whole, reports: Patients with persistent disease showed a bias toward TRBV28, TRBJ1-2 and TRBJ2-5.

This clonotype was detected only once. Its antigen remains unknown. Specified time point: newly diagnosed GD, antithyroid drugs for less than 3 months. There was RNA extracted from PBMCs, and the TCR library was made from it. Germline CDR1 reads WNHNN; CDR2 reads SYGVQD (reference sequence). Trimming took 2 bases from V and 6 from J; bases not matched to a gene: 4. The CDR3 has 14 residues. Arm-PCR of CDR3 regions and iRepertoire HTBI primers were used to build TCR beta libraries. Per the authors' pipeline: The samples yielded 55 to 75 TRBV and roughly 15 TRBJ segments. TCRdb fed the multiplex PCR reads into MiXCR, producing one record per CDR3 protein. Clone size and V and J calls follow TCRdb, not the original study. The repertoire holds approximately 360,000 distinct CDR3 sequences, with 12% as singletons. The data were also submitted as part of a second study, on T cells in Graves' hyperthyroidism and ophthalmopathy. That work adds: Any patient presenting with uncontrolled infection, other autoimmune disease, pregnancy or lactation was left out. Separation of ophthalmopathy from stable hyperthyroidism was achieved by a 13 V-J model.

This chain joins TRBV10-1 and TRBJ2-5, with 9 bases identical to TRBD2. The TCR originated in a young woman with Graves disease. The sample was peripheral blood mononuclear cells (PBMCs), taken at new diagnosis, from a patient treated with antithyroid drugs. CDR3: CASSEGGRAKTQYF. The CDR3 nucleotides are TGCGCCAGCAGTGAGGGCGGGAGGGCGAAGACCCAGTACTTC.